These 25 T cell receptor beta chains came from one sample sequenced in a study of neurological immune-mediated disorders. TCRdb ran MiXCR on the 5' RACE reads and lists one entry per CDR3 protein. Found here are 46,000 or so distinct CDR3 sequences, roughly 4.4% of them singletons; the top ten hold around 6%. Sequencing was performed on PBMCs. All receptors come from a woman aged 55-69 years with multiple sclerosis.

This clonotype was counted many times. The V gene is TRBV18, the J gene TRBJ1-5; D is perhaps TRBD1 (5 bases). The CDR3 is 13 residues long. Trimming took 6 bases from V and 0 from J, leaving 6 bases between them. Germline CDR1 and CDR2: KGHSH and LQKENI. The CDR3 region has the DNA TGTGCCAGCTCGGGGGATAGCAATCAGCCCCAGCATTTT. Translation: CASSGDSNQPQHF.

J is TRBJ2-3 and V is TRBV4-2; D is uncertain. CDR1 LGHNA and CDR2 YNFKEQ come from the germline V gene. This CDR3 comprises 16 residues. The germline V and J ends were trimmed by 4 bases and 3 bases, with 17 bases remaining between them. CDR3: CASSPSVTPATDTQYF. As DNA, the CDR3 is TGTGCCAGCAGCCCGTCGGTCACTCCTGCTACAGATACGCAGTATTTT.

This clonotype was counted many times. The gene calls are TRBV7-2 and TRBJ2-3, with TRBD1 matching over 9 bases. Unmatched junction bases numbered 7, after V lost 6 bases and J lost 6 bases. Germline CDR1 and CDR2: SGHTA and FQGNSA. The CDR3 contains 14 residues. CDR3 bases: TGTGCCAGCAGTCGGACAGGGGAATGGGATACGCAGTATTTT. Protein sequence: CASSRTGEWDTQYF.

This clonotype was counted many times. The chain couples TRBV20-1 to TRBJ2-1; no clear D. Per germline, CDR1 DFQATT and CDR2 SNEGSKA (reference sequence). The CDR3 runs 11 residues. Trimming stripped 2 bases from V and 12 bases from J, with 11 bases between. Written as DNA, the CDR3 is TGCAGTGCTAGAACGGTTGATAGGCAGTTCTTC. Its protein product is CSARTVDRQFF.

This clonotype has just a few counts. A much bigger clone sits one base away, suggesting this may be a read error. The chain uses TRBV20-1 and TRBJ1-2; D gene unclear. Trimming pared 0 bases from V and 2 bases from J, leaving 7 bases between. Looked up from germline, CDR1 is DFQATT and CDR2 is SNEGSKA (reference sequence). This CDR3 is built from 13 residues. The chain's CDR3 is CSARDGKNYGYTF. In nucleotides, the CDR3 is TGCAGTGCTAGAGATGGGAAGAACTATGGCTACACCTTC.

This clonotype was recorded at least ten times. The gene calls are TRBV20-1 and TRBJ2-3, with TRBD2 matching over 7 bases. This CDR3 comprises 16 residues. The V segment lost 0 bases and the J segment 2 bases; nucleotides outside the gene matches: 8. Germline values: CDR1 DFQATT, CDR2 SNEGSKA (reference sequence). The CDR3 region has the DNA TGCAGTGCTAGAGACCTACGCCTAGCGGTCACAGATACGCAGTATTTT. Amino acid sequence: CSARDLRLAVTDTQYF.

This clonotype has ten or more counts. The gene calls are TRBV7-2 and TRBJ1-2; 7 positions agree with TRBD1. V lost 7 bases, J lost 5 bases, and 13 bases stayed unmatched. This CDR3 spans 15 amino acids. Germline V gene data show CDR1 as SGHTA and CDR2 as FQGNSA. CDR3 in amino acids: CASILGEGGGYGYTF. CDR3 in DNA: TGTGCCAGCATCCTTGGGGAAGGGGGCGGATATGGCTACACCTTC.

The rearrangement uses TRBV4-3 and TRBJ2-3; 9 bases match TRBD2. CDR3 length equals 16 residues. CDR1 LGHNA and CDR2 YSLEER come from the germline V gene. J was trimmed by 3 bases and V by 2 bases; bases with no gene match: 6. CDR3 bases: TGCGCCAGCAGCCAAAATAGCGGGAGATCTACAGATACGCAGTATTTT. Its translation: CASSQNSGRSTDTQYF.

This clonotype was picked up many times. The chain has TRBV5-1 and TRBJ2-3; the D gene is possibly TRBD2 (6 bases). This CDR3 has 15 amino acids. Trimming stripped 0 bases from V and 5 bases from J, with 13 bases between. CDR1 and CDR2 from the germline V gene are SGHRS and YFSETQ. This CDR3 is CASSLGTSMRDTQYF. The DNA of the CDR3 is TGCGCCAGCAGCTTGGGAACTAGCATGAGAGATACGCAGTATTTT.

This clonotype came up many times. The V and J genes are TRBV5-1 and TRBJ1-1; TRBD1 is a possible D gene (6 bases). Germline assignment: CDR1 SGHRS and CDR2 YFSETQ. The CDR3 consists of 16 residues. Trimming pared 0 bases from V and 3 bases from J, leaving 15 bases between. The CDR3 is CASSLDRASSDTEAFF. The CDR3 DNA reads TGCGCCAGCAGCTTGGACAGGGCAAGTTCAGACACTGAAGCTTTCTTT.

This clonotype was observed many times. This chain joins TRBV7-2 and TRBJ2-5; D perhaps matches TRBD1 (5 bases). Germline V gene sequence: CDR1 SGHTA, CDR2 FQGNSA. The CDR3 consists of 15 residues. V was clipped by 3 bases and J by 3 bases, with 14 bases between them. CDR3 bases: TGTGCCAGCAGCTTCACAGGTTCCCACAAAGAGACCCAGTACTTC. This encodes CASSFTGSHKETQYF.

This clonotype has a count of ten or more. This chain links TRBV4-1 with TRBJ1-2; 9 bases align to TRBD1. Germline CDR1 and CDR2: MGHRA and YSYEKL. The CDR3 loop spans 17 amino acids. The V and J ends lost 0 bases and 3 bases, in that order; junction bases with no gene match: 8. CDR3 loop: CASSQDAGQGQDYGYTF. CDR3 bases: TGCGCCAGCAGCCAAGATGCAGGACAGGGGCAGGACTATGGCTACACCTTC.

This clonotype came up a few times. This chain uses TRBV6-2 or TRBV6-3 with TRBJ2-3, with 8 bases matching TRBD1. Trimming at V came to 6 bases and at J to 5 bases, leaving 7 bases not matched to a gene. Germline lookup yields CDR1 MNHEY and CDR2 SVGEGT. CDR3 size: 14 residues. CDR3 residues: CASSHGQGGDTQYF. CDR3 bases: TGTGCCAGCAGCCACGGACAGGGCGGAGATACGCAGTATTTT.

This clonotype was seen at least ten times. The CDR3 DNA reads TGTGCCAGCAGCCAAACCCAAGAGACCCAGTACTTC. This gives the protein CASSQTQETQYF. The rearrangement links TRBV3-1 to TRBJ2-5; D is unresolved. Germline-derived CDR1 and CDR2 are LGHDT and YNNKEL (reference sequence). Trimming removed 2 bases at V and 1 base at J, with 2 bases between. CDR3 length equals 12 residues.

The V gene is TRBV5-1, the J gene TRBJ2-3; D uncertain. This CDR3 spans 11 amino acids. Trimming pared 4 bases from V and 2 bases from J, leaving 2 bases between. Germline CDR1 is SGHRS and CDR2 is YFSETQ. Here the CDR3 reads CASSDTDTQYF. The CDR3 region has the DNA TGCGCCAGCAGCGACACAGATACGCAGTATTTT.

This clonotype was seen ten or more times. The chain employs TRBV20-1 and TRBJ2-7; D not certain. Between the trimmed V and J ends, which lost 3 bases and 2 bases, there was a span of 8 bases. CDR3 size: 12 residues. CDR1 and CDR2 from the germline V gene are DFQATT and SNEGSKA (reference sequence). In DNA, the CDR3 is TGCAGTGCTAGGGCCACAGCCTACGAGCAGTACTTC. Its translation: CSARATAYEQYF.

This clonotype has a count of ten or more. J is TRBJ1-3 and V is TRBV7-2; D perhaps matches TRBD1 (5 bases). Germline CDR1 SGHTA, CDR2 FQGNSA. V was pared by 3 bases and J by 2 bases, with 11 bases between. The CDR3 consists of 15 residues. CDR3 in DNA: TGTGCCAGCAGCTTTGGGACTGACCCTGGAAACACCATATATTTT. Encoded protein: CASSFGTDPGNTIYF.

This clonotype was seen ten or more times. This chain links TRBV5-4 with TRBJ2-1, with 7 nucleotides matching TRBD2. J lost 10 bases, V lost 4 bases, and 8 bases had no gene match. CDR1 is SGHNT and CDR2 is YYREEE in the germline V gene (reference sequence). This CDR3 is 13 amino acids long. The CDR3 sequence is CASSRDYGGEQFF. The CDR3 nucleotides read TGTGCCAGCAGCCGGGACTACGGCGGCGAGCAGTTCTTC.

This clonotype was detected only a few times. This sequence joins TRBV7-2 and TRBJ2-1; possible D gene TRBD1, 6 bases. Germline V CDR1 and CDR2: SGHTA, FQGNSA. The CDR3 length is 15 residues. V lost 5 bases and J lost 4, with 15 bases in between. DNA for the CDR3: TGTGCCAGCAGCAATCCGGGACACCGATACAATGAGCAGTTCTTC. It specifies CASSNPGHRYNEQFF.

The table lists this clonotype with many counts. The rearrangement joins TRBV7-8 to TRBJ2-6; no firm D call. Trimming removed 7 bases at V and 0 bases at J, with 10 bases between. CDR1 SGHVS and CDR2 FQNEAQ come from the germline V gene. The CDR3 has 15 residues. CDR3 nucleotides: TGTGCCAGCAAAGGCCTGGTCTCTGGGGCCAACGTCCTGACTTTC. Translation gives CASKGLVSGANVLTF.

In its sample, this clonotype was seen a few times. V gene TRBV20-1 combines with J gene TRBJ2-5, with 10 bases that match TRBD2. Germline CDR1 reads DFQATT; CDR2 reads SNEGSKA (reference sequence). The CDR3 contains 16 residues. The junction had 12 bases not matched to a gene; V was cut back by 4 bases and J by 4 bases. The CDR3 loop is CSAKGRTSGGGETQYF. The DNA for the CDR3 is TGCAGTGCTAAGGGTCGGACTAGCGGTGGGGGAGAGACCCAGTACTTC.

The V and J genes are TRBV7-9 and TRBJ2-1; D gene ambiguous. CDR3 length equals 12 residues. Germline CDR1 is SEHNR and CDR2 is FQNEAQ (reference sequence). V was cut by 2 bases and J by 6 bases, with 5 bases left in between. CDR3 DNA: TGTGCCAGCAGCTTAAGGCTCAATGAGCAGTTCTTC. This codes for CASSLRLNEQFF.

This clonotype was seen at least ten times. The rearrangement links TRBV20-1 to TRBJ2-6; no clear D. The V end was cut by 3 bases, the J end by 2 bases, with 2 bases between. CDR1 is DFQATT, CDR2 SNEGSKA, per germline (reference sequence). The CDR3 is 12 residues long. CDR3 region: CSASTGANVLTF. The CDR3 DNA reads TGCAGTGCTAGTACTGGGGCCAACGTCCTGACTTTC.

This clonotype was detected many times. The chain combines TRBV27 with TRBJ2-3; D gene uncertain. V lost 0 bases and J 5 bases, leaving 9 bases between the germline ends. The V gene's germline CDR1 is MNHEY and CDR2 SMNVEV (reference sequence). CDR3 length: 14 amino acids. The CDR3 DNA reads as TGTGCCAGCAGTTTATCGCGAGCTGAAGATACGCAGTATTTT. It encodes CASSLSRAEDTQYF.

In its sample, this clonotype was seen many times. CDR3 region: CASSEGTGVLKKLFF. The CDR3 nucleotides are TGTGCCAGCAGTGAGGGGACAGGGGTACTCAAGAAACTGTTTTTT. The J gene is TRBJ1-4, the V gene TRBV2; TRBD1 matches 10 bases. The V and J ends lost 3 bases and 11 bases, in that order; junction bases with no gene match: 9. This CDR3 contains 15 residues. Germline assignment: CDR1 SNHLY and CDR2 FYNNEI.